This record concerns one TCR beta chain sequence. Its target is unknown. This sample stems from a study of OX40 agonist ivuxolimab in advanced cancers. Broader study findings: Doses of 0.1 to 3.0 mg/kg were accompanied by clonal expansion of CD4+ and CD8+ blood T cells by week 6.

The CDR3 totals 16 residues. CDR1 and CDR2 from the germline V gene are LNHDA and SQIVND (reference sequence). The ends were cut back, 5 bases at V and 3 bases at J, with 17 bases in the middle. Profiled with immunoSEQ multiplex PCR; TCRdb holds only in-frame clones, not every one. The sample lists 90,000 to 95,000 clones, 87% occurring once. The specimen comprised CD4+ or CD8+ T cells sorted from blood, sampled in a trial of the OX40 agonist ivuxolimab. The TCR comes from an adult with an advanced solid tumor such as melanoma, head and neck, liver or kidney cancer. J is TRBJ1-5 and V is TRBV19; D is ambiguous. For the CDR3, the DNA is TGTGCCAGTAGTTCCTTATCCTTGGAGTTCAATCAGCCCCAGCATTTT. Its translation: CASSSLSLEFNQPQHF.